This T cell receptor (beta chain) was found in a study of a mutant IDH1 vaccine in newly diagnosed glioma. Repertoires were generated with immunoSEQ multiplex PCR, while TCRdb's copy carries only in-frame clones and drops some. The profile covers around 76,000 clones, with roughly 85% appearing a single time and 0.75% to 0.95% taken by the ten largest. Time point noted: week 23, last vaccination. A 20-mer mutant IDH1 peptide at 300 ug was injected subcutaneously with topical imiquimod. The CDR3 loop spans 15 amino acids. The J segment lost 5 bases and the V segment lost 4 bases, leaving 10 bases of the junction unmatched. The V gene's germline CDR1 is LNHDA and CDR2 SQIVND (reference sequence). With respect to this clone: The antigen remains undetermined.

V is TRBV19 and J is TRBJ2-7, with 8 bases aligning to TRBD1. The source was PBMCs, collected from a glioma patient whose treatment included an IDH1 peptide vaccine. This clonotype was obtained from a woman aged 45 to 65 with glioma. In nucleotides, the CDR3 is TGTGCCAGTAGTAGACAGGGGCCGGGAGTCAACGAGCAGTACTTC. This codes for CASSRQGPGVNEQYF.